This T cell receptor beta chain was documented in a study of T cells in Graves' hyperthyroidism and ophthalmopathy. Whole-study context: Peripheral blood specimens were obtained at initial diagnosis, prior to any treatment. General observations from the study: Blood also carried most thyroid clonotypes expanded above 0.001. Separating ophthalmopathy from stable hyperthyroidism was achieved by a 13 V-J model.

CDR1 is SGHTA and CDR2 is FQGTGA in the germline V gene. V trimming: 6 bases; J trimming: 8 bases; junction bases outside the gene matches: 6. This CDR3 comprises 14 residues. TCR beta CDR3 regions were amplified from RNA transcripts. HTBI primers drove first-round RT-PCR of the TCR CDR3. TCRdb passed the multiplex PCR reads through MiXCR, listing each CDR3 protein once. Of a few hundred thousand distinct CDR3 sequences detected, 15% to 20% appear once; the ten largest clones hold less than 3.5%. Many counts were recorded for this clonotype. Antigen specificity is unknown. The sequencing sample was made of blood. The TCR comes from a woman between 40 and 55 years old with Graves' ophthalmopathy. The rearrangement uses TRBV7-3 and TRBJ2-1; 11 bases are shared with TRBD2. The chain's CDR3 is CASSNSSGRDEQFF. Written as DNA, the CDR3 is TGTGCCAGCAGTAACAGTAGCGGGAGGGATGAGCAGTTCTTC.